The rows below give T cell receptor beta chains drawn from one sample of a study of a mutant IDH1 vaccine in newly diagnosed glioma. Produced via immunoSEQ multiplex PCR; TCRdb's table is partial and in-frame only. Among some 31,000 clones listed, roughly 80% were seen once. Antigen specificity for these receptors is unknown. The sequencing here drew on PBMCs, taken from a glioma patient whose treatment included an IDH1 peptide vaccine. The receptor source for this set is a woman aged 25 to 39 with glioma. Some clones in this sample may be carry-over from other donors' samples. CDR3s leave out the opening cysteine and the closing phenylalanine or tryptophan. Each record gives: V gene, CDR3 protein.

TRBV6-5,ASSYGTGDAYNEQF
TRBV5-1,ASSLAATGGEKLF
TRBV7-2,ASSSDLSEQF
TRBV5-1,ASSLTGGSNQPQH
TRBV9,ASGRNYGYT
TRBV30,AWREEGGWYRYEQY
TRBV5-1,ASSLGLGATNEKLF
TRBV5-6,ASSHGDTANYGYT
TRBV5-1,ASSLEPAGTEAF
TRBV28,ASTLNENTEAF
TRBV2,ASSARTSYYNEQF
TRBV14,ASSPKLFGEQY
TRBV7-6,ASSLGGAYSSYEQY
TRBV19,ASSMSGTSGDEQY
TRBV10-3,AISEVGRLNRGYGYT
TRBV5-6,ASSLSGFYRGDTQY
TRBV6-1,ASSERGQGPGELF
TRBV5-6,ASSFLFTGTSAYEQY
TRBV2,ASSALGKGETQY
TRBV10-3,ATSEGGELF
TRBV4-1,ASSPGQGGYEQY
TRBV19,ASSEEFPGYT
TRBV4-3,ASSQWTTGYNEQF
TRBV19,ASSMREVPDYGYT